The 12 T cell receptor beta chains below were found in one sample sequenced in a study of T cell responses to AZD1222 COVID-19 vaccine. TCRdb's copy holds only in-frame clones and misses some; the assay was immunoSEQ multiplex PCR. The profile shows about 86,000 clones, around 87% of them singletons. Sample: peripheral blood, taken 28 days after the second AZD1222 dose. The receptor set was obtained from an adult who received the AZD1222 COVID-19 vaccine.

This sequence joins TRBV7-2 and TRBJ1-2; D unresolved. V dropped 4 bases and J dropped 2 bases, with 11 bases sitting between them. In germline, CDR1 is SGHTA, CDR2 FQGNSA. This CDR3 contains 14 residues. DNA for the CDR3: TGTGCCAGCAGCTGGATAGACAACAACTATGGCTACACCTTC. It specifies CASSWIDNNYGYTF.

This chain uses TRBV28 with TRBJ1-2, with D hard to call. V was cut by 4 bases and J by 5 bases, with 11 bases left in between. CDR3 length: 13 amino acids. CDR1 MDHEN and CDR2 SYDVKM come from the germline V gene. The CDR3 loop is CASSSYQRYGYTF. The CDR3 DNA reads TGTGCCAGCAGTTCCTACCAAAGATATGGCTACACCTTC.

The J gene is TRBJ2-7, the V gene TRBV7-2; D might be TRBD2 (5 bases). With 1 base removed from V and 0 bases from J, the gap between germline ends came to 13 bases. CDR3 length: 16 amino acids. Germline-derived CDR1 and CDR2 are SGHTA and FQGNSA. CDR3 sequence (DNA): TGTGCCAGCAGCTTAGTCCCACTAGGAGCCTCCTACGAGCAGTACTTC. This translates into CASSLVPLGASYEQYF.

The chain recombines TRBV2 with TRBJ2-7; the D is unclear. The CDR3 is 13 residues long. CDR1 is SNHLY and CDR2 is FYNNEI in the germline V gene. V was trimmed by 6 bases and J by 2 bases, leaving 11 bases between them. The CDR3 sequence: CASSVTPTYEQYF. The CDR3 DNA sequence: TGTGCCAGCAGCGTGACACCTACCTACGAGCAGTACTTC.

This clone has just one count. The V call is TRBV27, the J call TRBJ1-1; TRBD1 agrees at 10 bases. Germline assignment: CDR1 MNHEY and CDR2 SMNVEV (reference sequence). This CDR3 is 14 amino acids long. Trimming removed 6 bases from V and 4 bases from J; junction bases left unmatched: 5. This chain's CDR3 is CASRHRDRGTEAFF. The CDR3 bases are TGTGCCAGCAGACACCGGGACAGGGGCACTGAAGCTTTCTTT.

This chain links TRBV7-9 with TRBJ1-1; 7 positions agree with TRBD1. The V gene's germline CDR1 is SEHNR and CDR2 FQNEAQ (reference sequence). The CDR3 has 12 amino acids. Trimming at V came to 4 bases and at J to 10 bases, leaving 6 bases not matched to a gene. The CDR3 DNA reads TGTGCCAGCAGCTACAACAGGGGAACAGCTTTCTTT. Its protein is CASSYNRGTAFF.

V is TRBV27 and J is TRBJ1-4; D is unresolved. Germline V gene lookup returns CDR1 MNHEY and CDR2 SMNVEV (reference sequence). This CDR3 has 16 residues. V was cut by 3 bases and J by 8 bases, with 19 bases left in between. As DNA, the CDR3 is TGTGCCAGCAGTTTCGGGCCCAGGCCTGGAGCGGAAAAACTGTTTTTT. Amino acid sequence: CASSFGPRPGAEKLFF.

The rearrangement links TRBV4-2 to TRBJ2-3, with 10 bases aligning to TRBD2. This CDR3 spans 17 amino acids. V gave up 6 bases and J gave up 6 bases; unmatched junction bases: 15. Germline V gene lookup returns CDR1 LGHNA and CDR2 YNFKEQ. CDR3 sequence reads: CASRLHLAGERGDTQYF. The CDR3 coding sequence is TGTGCCAGCAGACTGCATCTAGCGGGAGAGAGAGGGGATACGCAGTATTTT.

This chain uses TRBV5-1 with TRBJ1-2; a weak D match, TRBD1 (5 bases). V was pared by 0 bases and J by 7 bases, with 13 bases between. This CDR3 comprises 14 residues. Germline V gives CDR1 SGHRS, CDR2 YFSETQ. CDR3 nucleotides: TGCGCCAGCAGCTTGGAAGGAGGGGTTGGTGGCTACACCTTC. Protein product: CASSLEGGVGGYTF.

This chain connects TRBV5-6 to TRBJ2-3; 9 bases agree with TRBD1. CDR1 is SGHDT and CDR2 is YYEEEE in the germline V gene. J gave up 0 bases and V 4 bases, and 6 bases lay outside the gene matches. The CDR3 is 16 residues long. The CDR3: CASSPGTGSSTDTQYF. CDR3 sequence (DNA): TGTGCCAGCAGCCCGGGGACAGGGTCTAGCACAGATACGCAGTATTTT.

The chain joins TRBV10-3 to TRBJ1-1; a weak D match, TRBD1 (5 bases). V lost 7 bases, J lost 5 bases, and 14 bases lay in between. The germline V gene encodes CDR1 ENHRY and CDR2 SYGVKD. The CDR3 has 13 amino acids. CDR3 residues: CAITRDLGTEAFF. The CDR3 region has the DNA TGTGCCATCACAAGGGACCTGGGGACTGAAGCTTTCTTT.

The chain recombines TRBV7-9 with TRBJ2-5, with D maybe TRBD1 (6 bases). Trimming removed 3 bases at V and 5 bases at J, with 22 bases between. From germline, CDR1 is SEHNR and CDR2 FQNEAQ (reference sequence). The CDR3 totals 17 residues. This chain's CDR3 is CASSFRSGAGVTETQYF. The DNA for the CDR3 is TGTGCCAGCAGCTTTAGGTCTGGGGCAGGGGTGACGGAGACCCAGTACTTC.